Detailed here is one TCR beta chain. These data come from a study of blood T cell repertoires in COVID-19. The CDR3 runs 16 residues. V lost 4 bases, J lost 8 bases, and 8 bases stayed unmatched. Per germline, CDR1 SGHVS and CDR2 FQNEAQ. TCRdb's table, derived via immunoSEQ multiplex PCR, lists solely in-frame clones and lacks some. Here the sample spans around 170,000 clones, approximately 84% being singletons. The TCR comes from a woman aged 45 to 65 who had recovered from COVID-19. Material for sequencing was PBMCs or T cells enriched from blood (not recorded which). The chain employs TRBV7-8 and TRBJ2-1; 13 positions agree with TRBD2. The CDR3: CASSSRTSGSRDEQFF. The CDR3 DNA is TGTGCCAGCAGCTCTAGGACTAGCGGGAGTCGAGATGAGCAGTTCTTC.